This T cell receptor (beta chain) derives from a study of shared clonotypes between healthy human individuals. Across the whole study: Used for every donor were three CD4 naive, three CD4 memory, two CD8 naive and one CD8 memory plate.

The study, taken as a whole, reports: Clonotypes that were shared across a few donors made up 4.5% to 5% of naive CD4 clonotypes.

CD8 cells classed as naive were CD45RO-negative and positively selected for CCR7, excluding terminally differentiated effector memory CD45RA+ cells. All donors were healthy HIV-negative adults lacking recent acute infections or vaccinations. Researchers divided each subset's genomic DNA evenly across several immunoSEQ plates. Sequencing used immunoSEQ multiplex PCR; TCRdb keeps in-frame clones, though not all of them. Of around 640,000 clones in the sample, approximately 96% were seen once. The CDR3 loop spans 14 amino acids. After removal of 7 bases from V and 3 bases from J, the junction contained 5 bases not matched to a gene. CDR1 is SEHNR and CDR2 is FQNEAQ in the germline V gene (reference sequence). Worth noting for this clone: Antigen unknown.

This chain uses TRBV7-9 with TRBJ1-2; 10 bases fit TRBD1. Sequenced input: naive CD8+ T cells sorted from blood. The origin of this receptor is a woman in her twenties or thirties in good health. Here the CDR3 reads CASTMTGGDYGYTF. DNA of the CDR3: TGTGCCAGCACCATGACAGGGGGCGACTATGGCTACACCTTC.